The entry below describes one TCR beta chain. Some clones are missing from TCRdb's copy, which holds only in-frame ones; the method was immunoSEQ multiplex PCR. The table includes about 3,000 clones, 30% to 35% detected once. The sample is drawn from a study of graft-versus-host responses after intestinal transplantation. The overall study: Induction using anti-thymocyte globulin, followed by tacrolimus and steroids for approximately three years, was given to all recipients.

Regarding the study as a whole: Analysis identified GvH clones in recipient marrow, with some appearing first in ileum or blood.

After the reaction, the investigators sorted the proliferating CFSE-low CD3+CD4+ and CD3+CD8+ responders. The source is a human patient who was an organ donor for intestinal transplantation. The sequenced sample was alloreactive CD4+ T cells from a mixed lymphocyte reaction culture, obtained before transplantation. Stated subset: CFSE-low proliferating T cells sorted from approximately six-day pre-transplant mixed lymphocyte reaction (GvH or HvG direction).

The CDR3 DNA reads as TGTGCCAGCAGCTTCATTGGATCCAACTACGAGCAGTACTTC. Its translation is CASSFIGSNYEQYF. This chain links TRBV5-5 with TRBJ2-7; D ambiguous. CDR3 length: 14 amino acids. Germline CDR1 reads SGHKS; CDR2 reads YYEKEE (reference sequence). V lost 2 bases to trimming and J lost 3 bases, with 12 bases between them.